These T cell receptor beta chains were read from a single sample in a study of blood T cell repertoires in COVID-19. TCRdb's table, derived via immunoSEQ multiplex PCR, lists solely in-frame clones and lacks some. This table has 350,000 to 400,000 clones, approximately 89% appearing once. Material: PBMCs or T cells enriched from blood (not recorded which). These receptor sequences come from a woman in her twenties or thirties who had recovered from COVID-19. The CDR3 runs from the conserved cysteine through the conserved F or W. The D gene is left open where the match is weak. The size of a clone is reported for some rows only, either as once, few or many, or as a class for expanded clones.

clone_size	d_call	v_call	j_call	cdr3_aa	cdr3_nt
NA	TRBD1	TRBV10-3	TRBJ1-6	CATDARDSYNSPLHF	TGTGCCACAGACGCACGGGACAGTTATAATTCACCCCTCCACTTT
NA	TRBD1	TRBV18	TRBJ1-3	CASSLPPWTGTGNTIYF	TGTGCCAGCTCACTACCACCGTGGACAGGGACTGGAAACACCATATATTTT
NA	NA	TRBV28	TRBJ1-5	CASTGVRANQPQHF	TGTGCCAGCACCGGTGTCAGGGCCAATCAGCCCCAGCATTTT
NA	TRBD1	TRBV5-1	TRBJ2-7	CASSRTAQGALSYEQYF	TGCGCCAGCAGCCGAACCGCACAGGGGGCTCTCTCCTACGAGCAGTACTTC
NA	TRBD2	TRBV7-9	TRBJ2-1	CVSSLVAGSMVYNEQFF	TGTGTCAGCAGCTTAGTAGCGGGGTCCATGGTCTACAATGAGCAGTTCTTC
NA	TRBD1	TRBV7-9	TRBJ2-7	CASSDPGQPYEQYF	TGTGCCAGCAGCGATCCGGGACAGCCCTACGAGCAGTACTTC
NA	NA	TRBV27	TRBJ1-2	CASSRLQGNYGYTF	TGTGCCAGCAGTAGACTCCAGGGTAACTATGGCTACACCTTC
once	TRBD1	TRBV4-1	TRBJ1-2	CASSQDRDRGGYTF	TGCGCCAGCAGCCAAGACCGGGACAGGGGTGGCTACACCTTC
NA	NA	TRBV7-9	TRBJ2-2	CASSHVPGELFF	TGTGCCAGCAGCCATGTCCCCGGGGAGCTGTTTTTT
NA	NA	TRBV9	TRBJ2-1	CASSTRVTLDEQFF	TGTGCCAGCAGCACCCGGGTGACTCTTGATGAGCAGTTCTTC
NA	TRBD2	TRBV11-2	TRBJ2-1	CASSRRVGGTPQGGEQFF	TGTGCCAGCAGCCGGCGGGTCGGGGGGACCCCTCAGGGTGGTGAGCAGTTCTTC
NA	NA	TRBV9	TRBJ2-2	CASSVGPLASNTGELFF	TGTGCCAGCAGCGTAGGCCCACTAGCTTCGAACACCGGGGAGCTGTTTTTT